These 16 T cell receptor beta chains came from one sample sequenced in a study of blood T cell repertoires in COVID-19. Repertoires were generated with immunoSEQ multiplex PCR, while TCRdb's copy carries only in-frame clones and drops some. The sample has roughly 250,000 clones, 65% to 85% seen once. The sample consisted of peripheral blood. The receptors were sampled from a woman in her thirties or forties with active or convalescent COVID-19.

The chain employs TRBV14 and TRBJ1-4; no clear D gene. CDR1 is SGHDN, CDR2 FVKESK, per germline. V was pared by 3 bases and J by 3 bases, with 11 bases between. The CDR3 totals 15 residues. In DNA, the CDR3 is TGTGCCAGCAGCCATTTGGGAGTAGCTAATGAAAAACTGTTTTTT. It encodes CASSHLGVANEKLFF.

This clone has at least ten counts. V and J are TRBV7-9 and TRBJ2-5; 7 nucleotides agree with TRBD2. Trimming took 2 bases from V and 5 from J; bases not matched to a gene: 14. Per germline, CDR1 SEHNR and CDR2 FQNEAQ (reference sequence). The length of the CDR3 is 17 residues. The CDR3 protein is CASSLRLAVGMGETQYF. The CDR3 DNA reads TGTGCCAGCAGCTTAAGGCTAGCGGTGGGAATGGGGGAGACCCAGTACTTC.

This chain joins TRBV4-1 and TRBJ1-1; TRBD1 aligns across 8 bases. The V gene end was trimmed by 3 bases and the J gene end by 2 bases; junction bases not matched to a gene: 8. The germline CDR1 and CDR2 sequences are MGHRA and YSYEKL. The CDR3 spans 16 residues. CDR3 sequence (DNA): TGCGCCAGCAGCCAGAGGACAGGGTTAATAAACACTGAAGCTTTCTTT. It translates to CASSQRTGLINTEAFF.

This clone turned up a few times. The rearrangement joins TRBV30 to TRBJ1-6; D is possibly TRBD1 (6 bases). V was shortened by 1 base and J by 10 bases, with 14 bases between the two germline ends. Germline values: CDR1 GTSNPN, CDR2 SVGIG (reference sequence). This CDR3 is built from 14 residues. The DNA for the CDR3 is TGTGCCTGGAGTGAAGGACAGCTGTCCTCACCCCTCCACTTT. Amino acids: CAWSEGQLSSPLHF.

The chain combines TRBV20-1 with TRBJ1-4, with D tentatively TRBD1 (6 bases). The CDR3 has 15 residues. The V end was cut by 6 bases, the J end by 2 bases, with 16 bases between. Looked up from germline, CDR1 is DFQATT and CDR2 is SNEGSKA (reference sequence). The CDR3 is CSASTGFGTNEKLFF. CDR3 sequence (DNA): TGCAGTGCCAGTACAGGGTTCGGGACTAATGAAAAACTGTTTTTT.

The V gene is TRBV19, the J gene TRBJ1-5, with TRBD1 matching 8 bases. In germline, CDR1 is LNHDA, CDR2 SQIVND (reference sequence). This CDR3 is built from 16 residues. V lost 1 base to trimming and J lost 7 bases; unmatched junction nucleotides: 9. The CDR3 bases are TGTGCCAGTAGTATAGGGGACCGGACAGGGCGGCAGCCCCAGCATTTT. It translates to CASSIGDRTGRQPQHF.

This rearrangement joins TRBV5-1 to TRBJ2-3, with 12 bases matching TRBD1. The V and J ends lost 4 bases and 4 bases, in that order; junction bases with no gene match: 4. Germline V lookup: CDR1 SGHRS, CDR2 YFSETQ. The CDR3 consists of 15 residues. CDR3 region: CASSRDRGRPDTQYF. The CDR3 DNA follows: TGCGCCAGCAGCAGGGACAGGGGGCGCCCAGATACGCAGTATTTT.

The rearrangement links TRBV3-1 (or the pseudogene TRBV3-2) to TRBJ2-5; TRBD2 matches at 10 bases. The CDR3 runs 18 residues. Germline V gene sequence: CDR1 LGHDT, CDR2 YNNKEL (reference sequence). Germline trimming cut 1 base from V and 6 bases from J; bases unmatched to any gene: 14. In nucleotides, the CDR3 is TGTGCCAGCAGCCAAGCCCCCCAGGGGAGCGGGGGGGTGAAGACCCAGTACTTC. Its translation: CASSQAPQGSGGVKTQYF.

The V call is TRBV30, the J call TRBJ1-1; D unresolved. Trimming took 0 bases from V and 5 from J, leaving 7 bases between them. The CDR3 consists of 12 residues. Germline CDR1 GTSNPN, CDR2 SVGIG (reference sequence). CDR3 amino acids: CAWSVAGTEAFF. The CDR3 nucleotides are TGTGCCTGGAGTGTAGCGGGAACTGAAGCTTTCTTT.

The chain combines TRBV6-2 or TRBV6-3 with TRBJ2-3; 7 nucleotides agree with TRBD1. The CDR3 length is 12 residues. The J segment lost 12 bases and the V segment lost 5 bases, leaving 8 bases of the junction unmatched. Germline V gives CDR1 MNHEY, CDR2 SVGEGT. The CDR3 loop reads CASSRRDSKQYF. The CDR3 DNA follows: TGTGCCAGCAGTCGCCGGGACAGCAAACAGTATTTT.

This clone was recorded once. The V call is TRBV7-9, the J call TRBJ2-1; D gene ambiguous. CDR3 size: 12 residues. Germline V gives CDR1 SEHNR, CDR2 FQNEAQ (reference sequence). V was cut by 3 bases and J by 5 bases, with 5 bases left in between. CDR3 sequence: CASSLTDNEQFF. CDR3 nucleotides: TGTGCCAGCAGCTTGACTGACAATGAGCAGTTCTTC.

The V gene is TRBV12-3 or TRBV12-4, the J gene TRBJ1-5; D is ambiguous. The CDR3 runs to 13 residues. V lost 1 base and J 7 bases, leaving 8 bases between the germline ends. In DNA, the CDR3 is TGTGCCAGCAGTTTAGGCCCCGGGCAGCCCCAGCATTTT. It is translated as CASSLGPGQPQHF.

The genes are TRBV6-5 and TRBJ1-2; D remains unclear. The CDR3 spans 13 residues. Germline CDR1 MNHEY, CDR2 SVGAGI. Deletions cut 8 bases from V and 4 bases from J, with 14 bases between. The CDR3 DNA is TGTGCCAGCTGCGTCCCCGGTTCCTATGGCTACACCTTC. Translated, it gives CASCVPGSYGYTF.

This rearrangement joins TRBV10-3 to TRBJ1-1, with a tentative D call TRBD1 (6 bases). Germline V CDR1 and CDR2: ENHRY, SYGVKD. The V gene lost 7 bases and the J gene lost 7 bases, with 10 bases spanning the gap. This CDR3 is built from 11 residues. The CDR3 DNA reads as TGTGCCATCAAGGGGGAGGGTGAAGCTTTCTTT. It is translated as CAIKGEGEAFF.

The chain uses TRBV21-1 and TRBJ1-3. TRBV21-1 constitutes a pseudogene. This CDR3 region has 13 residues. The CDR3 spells CASSPSCGNTIYF. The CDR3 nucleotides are TGTGCCAGCAGCCCTAGCTGTGGAAACACCATATATTTT.

The CDR3 region is CASSPPGGPYEQYV. The CDR3 coding sequence is TGTGCCAGCAGTCCCCCAGGGGGGCCCTACGAGCAGTACGTC. V gene TRBV28 combines with J gene TRBJ2-7; tentative D call: TRBD1 (7 bases). The CDR3 runs 14 residues. Looked up from germline, CDR1 is MDHEN and CDR2 is SYDVKM. Trimming removed 5 bases at V and 2 bases at J, with 13 bases between.